This T cell receptor (beta chain) was sequenced during a study of immune evolution from preneoplasia to lung adenocarcinoma (dated by TCRdb to the early 2020s). The study in broad terms: The study profiled immune contexture across lung adenocarcinoma precursors and invasive adenocarcinoma using immune gene expression, TCR sequencing and multiplex immunofluorescence. Resected precursor lesions (AAH, AIS, MIA) and invasive adenocarcinomas were compared against paired morphologically normal lung tissue. Sample size was determined by specimen availability and not by a prior power calculation. Whole exome sequencing and methylation data from the same cohort of nodules were integrated with the immune data. In total, the cohort included roughly 53 patients with pulmonary nodules, all of whom underwent surgical resection. TCR sequencing data were obtained from 51 patients. The study reported that about a hundred samples were used for TCR sequencing. Class I HLA alleles were inferred from exome data with POLYSOLVER, and allele-specific HLA loss was detected with LOHHLA. Findings and caveats that apply to the study as a whole: Normal lung had the highest top T cell clone frequencies, and these frequencies appeared to fall progressively from AAH through AIS, MIA and invasive adenocarcinoma. Clonality was highest in normal lung, while later-stage lesions appeared to show lower clonality but higher T cell density and diversity. Because every patient came from Japan and China, how well the results apply to Western populations was uncertain. The findings reflected association rather than direct causation, and larger cohorts with long-term follow-up and longitudinal biopsies were considered necessary.

Inclusive of the bounding cysteine and phenylalanine, the CDR3 is 11 residues long. The only DNA kept is the CDR3, 33 bases in frame from the first base. Taken from the germline V gene (reference sequence), the CDR1 and CDR2 loops are DFQATT and SNEGSKA. In this sample, this clone turned up a few times. Its antigen target is currently unknown. Base qualities are not at hand, and no much larger clone is one base apart. The patients had resection in Japan or China between about 2014 and 2018. The histologic diagnosis of each case was independently confirmed on H&E slides by two lung cancer pathologists. FFPE tissue was used for DNA isolation with the AllPrep DNA/RNA FFPE Kit. The immunoSEQ hsTCRbeta Kit was used to sequence TCR beta CDR3 regions from DNA. As for the authors' bioinformatics: TCR sequencing data were analysed with the ImmunoSEQ Analyzer. T cell clonality was defined as 1 minus Pielou's evenness computed on productive rearrangements. The inverse Simpson index, applied to productive templates, was used to measure T cell diversity. T cell density was TCR beta template counts normalized to usable DNA, estimated by amplifying and sequencing housekeeping genes. Two-sided Kruskal-Wallis tests were used to compare TCR metrics between histologic stages. Imported from immuneACCESS, the table was reduced by TCRdb to in-frame sequences with V and J called. These copies leave out some clones; in studies compared against another copy, an unresolved V gene accounts for under half, and the cause of the remainder is not known. That table gives V, J and clone size, and the DNA gave D and trimming. In all, the sample holds about 11,000 clones, and 76% of those were seen once. The ten largest clonotypes hold less than 30% of the sample.

Sequenced: FFPE normal lung tissue adjacent to the tumor. The V and J genes are TRBV20-1 and TRBJ2-1; TRBD1 is possibly the D segment (5 matching bases). This receptor was taken from a person in their 60s with lung adenocarcinoma. Some clones in this sample may be carry-over from other donors' samples. CDR3 sequence: CRPDIYNEQFF. The DNA sequence is given as TGCAGGCCGGACATCTACAATGAGCAGTTCTTC.